The T cell receptor beta chain under discussion was sequenced for a study of blood T cell repertoires in COVID-19. Study-level background: From T cells, B-cell-depleted T cells, or PBMCs came the material, which was cDNA or gDNA.

Clones were read by immunoSEQ multiplex PCR, and TCRdb kept only the in-frame ones, dropping some. The table has about 150,000 clones, more than 70% seen once; the top ten hold 2.3%. The CDR3 covers 15 residues. Germline CDR1 SGHTA, CDR2 FQGNSA. The ends lost 4 bases at V and 6 bases at J; junction bases unmatched: 6. The chain has TRBV7-2 and TRBJ1-4; 9 nucleotides agree with TRBD1. The specimen was peripheral blood. The sequence was obtained from a human donor in a cohort sampled during active COVID-19. As DNA, the CDR3 is TGTGCCAGCAGCTGGCGGACAGGGGCTGATGAAAAACTGTTTTTT. Its protein is CASSWRTGADEKLFF. Full variable domain (missing parts from reference TRBV7-2 and TRBJ1-4): GAGVSQSPSNKVTEKGKDVELRCDPISGHTALYWYRQSLGQGLEFLIYFQGNSAPDKSGLPSDRFSAERTGGSVSTLTIQRTQQEDSAVYLCASSWRTGADEKLFFGSGTQLSVL.